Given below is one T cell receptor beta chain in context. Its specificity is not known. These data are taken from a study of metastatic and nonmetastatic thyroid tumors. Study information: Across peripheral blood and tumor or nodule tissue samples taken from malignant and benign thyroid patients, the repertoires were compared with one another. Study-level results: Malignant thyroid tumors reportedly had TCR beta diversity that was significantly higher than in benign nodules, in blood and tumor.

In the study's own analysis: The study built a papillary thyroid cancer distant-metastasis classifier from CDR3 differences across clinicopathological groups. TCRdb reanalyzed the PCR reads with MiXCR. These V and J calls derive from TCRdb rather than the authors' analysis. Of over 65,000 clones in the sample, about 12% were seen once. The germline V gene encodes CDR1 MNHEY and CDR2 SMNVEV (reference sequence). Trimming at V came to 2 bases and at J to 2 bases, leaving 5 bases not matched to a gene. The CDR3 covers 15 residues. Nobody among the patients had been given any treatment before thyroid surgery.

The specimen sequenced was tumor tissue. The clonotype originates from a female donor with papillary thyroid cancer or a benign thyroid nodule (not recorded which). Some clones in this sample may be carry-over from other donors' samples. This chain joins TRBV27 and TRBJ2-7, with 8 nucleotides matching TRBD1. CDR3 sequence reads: CASSLSRGLTYEQYV. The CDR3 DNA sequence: TGTGCCAGCAGTTTAAGCAGGGGGCTCACCTACGAGCAGTACGTC.